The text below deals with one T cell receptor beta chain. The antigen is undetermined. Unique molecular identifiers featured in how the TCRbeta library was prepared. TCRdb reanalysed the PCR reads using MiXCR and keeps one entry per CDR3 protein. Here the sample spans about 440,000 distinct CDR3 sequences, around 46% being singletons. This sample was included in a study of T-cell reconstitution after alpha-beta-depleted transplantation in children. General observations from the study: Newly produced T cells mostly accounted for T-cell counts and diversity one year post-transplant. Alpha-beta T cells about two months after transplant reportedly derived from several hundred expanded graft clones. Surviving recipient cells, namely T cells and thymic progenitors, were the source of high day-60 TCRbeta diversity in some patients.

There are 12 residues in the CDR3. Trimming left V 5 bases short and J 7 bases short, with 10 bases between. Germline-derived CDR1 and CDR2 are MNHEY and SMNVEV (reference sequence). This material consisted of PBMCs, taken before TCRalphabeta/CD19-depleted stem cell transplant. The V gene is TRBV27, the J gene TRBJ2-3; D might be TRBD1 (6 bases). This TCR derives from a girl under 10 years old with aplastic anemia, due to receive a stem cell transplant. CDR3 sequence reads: CASSPGQNTQYF. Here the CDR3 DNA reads TGTGCCAGCAGTCCGGGACAAAATACGCAGTATTTT.